The clone carrying this T cell receptor beta chain was detected a few times. As yet, its antigen is unknown. A 5'RACE reaction primed in the constant segment made cDNA libraries of TCR alpha and TCR beta, and these carried sample barcodes and UMIs. TCRdb re-called the 5' RACE reads through MiXCR, storing one row per CDR3 protein. There are approximately 260,000 distinct CDR3 sequences in the sample; approximately 19% occur only once, and more than 20% lies in the top ten. These data come from a study of T-cell memory formation after mild COVID-19. Study information: Among the donors, TCR clusters were largely specific to each donor.

With 7 bases removed from V and 2 bases from J, the gap between germline ends came to 11 bases. Germline CDR1 SGHTA, CDR2 FQGNSA. The CDR3 is 13 amino acids. Whole-study results and caveats: Some clones that responded were present in memory (sampled pre-infection), which suggests cross-reactive memory joined. CM and EM subsets held most contracting CD4+ clones; EMRA held CD8+ ones.

The rearrangement uses TRBV7-2 and TRBJ2-5; D might be TRBD2 (5 bases). Sequencing was carried out using PBMCs or a T cell subset sorted from them (not recorded which). The source of this sequence is a man between 18 and 35 years old who had mild COVID-19 (a few samples of this study predate the infection). Cell type and time point are not known. As DNA, the CDR3 is TGTGCCAGCATGAGAGGGAATCAAGAGACCCAGTACTTC. This encodes CASMRGNQETQYF.